This T cell receptor beta chain derives from a study of immune characterization of retroperitoneal liposarcoma. The CDR3 has 13 residues. The germline V gene has CDR1 SGHTA and CDR2 FQGTGA. This clonotype was observed many times. TCRdb called the PCR reads again in MiXCR, with one record for every CDR3 protein. The table has roughly 10,000 distinct CDR3 sequences, less than 35% seen once; the top ten hold around 8.4%. V usage is TRBV7-3 and J usage is TRBJ2-1; possible D gene TRBD1, 5 bases. TRBJ2-7 matches the DNA end more closely, so the J call is doubtful. Sequenced input: tumor tissue. The receptor's source is a male donor with retroperitoneal liposarcoma. The CDR3 spells CASSLIGADEQYF. The CDR3 DNA is TGTGCCAGCAGCTTAATAGGGGCCGATGAGCAGTACTTC.